This T cell receptor (beta chain) was captured in a study of CD8 T cells in cerebrospinal fluid in Alzheimer's disease. Study information: Plate-based nested PCR sequencing and droplet-based sequencing measured CSF T cell clonal expansion.

CSF cells underwent 10X single-cell V(D)J and 5' gene-expression profiling. TCRdb reprocessed the 10x single-cell sequencing reads and reports one entry per CDR3 protein, with no DNA. The data show around 1,200 distinct CDR3 sequences, and the top ten clones hold approximately 16%. Germline V gene sequence: CDR1 SGDLS, CDR2 YYNGEE. CDR3 length equals 16 residues. Study results and caveats: Versus healthy subjects, Alzheimer's patients more often had clones of at least 3%. EBV-specific clones were neither the most expanded nor enriched in Alzheimer's patients.

In the case of this clonotype: Its specificity is not known.

The rearrangement uses TRBV9 and TRBJ1-2; TCRdb designates TRBD1, a call that cannot be tested without DNA. This receptor was taken from a human donor with Parkinson's disease. Sequencing was carried out using cerebrospinal fluid. The CDR3: CASSYYGTAESYGYTF.